This T cell receptor (beta chain) was sequenced during a study of T-cell reconstitution after alpha-beta-depleted transplantation in children (dated by TCRdb to the mid-2010s). Context from the whole study: Using TCR repertoire profiling, the study followed T-cell immune reconstitution in a quantitative way in children after TCRalphabeta/CD19-depleted allogeneic hematopoietic cell transplantation. Overall study outcomes, separate from this receptor: In some patients, high TCRbeta diversity at day 60 was attributed to recipient T cells and intrathymic progenitors that had survived conditioning. The frequencies of hyperexpanded clones fell over the following months, and after one year, T-cell counts and TCRbeta diversity were mostly attributed to newly produced T cells. The apparently early alphabetaT-cell count recovery about two months after transplant was reportedly dependent on only several hundred rapidly expanded clones derived from non-depleted graft cells.

The library came from PCR. Sequencing used an Illumina HiSeq 2500. To normalize quantification of the TCRbeta repertoire, the TCR libraries were built with molecular barcoding that relied on unique molecular identifiers. Using fastp trimming at Q25 and MiXCR clonotype assembly, TCRdb reanalyzed the public sequencing data and kept in-frame beta chains. Rows are unified per CDR3 protein, each entry keeping the most common DNA and genes. This sample lists about 310,000 distinct CDR3 sequences; roughly 21% were detected once. Jointly, the top ten make up 9.5% to 13% of the sample. From V the trimming removes 5 bases and from J it removes 8 bases, while the gene matches leave 6 bases of the junction unaccounted for. Reading the germline V gene gives CDR1 SGHNT and CDR2 YENEEA. The CDR3 contains 15 residues, cysteine and phenylalanine counted. Just the 45-base CDR3 DNA is kept, in frame starting at base 1.

This clonotype appeared a single time. Its antigen specificity is not known. There are no base qualities to consult, and no much larger clone falls within one base. This specimen's treatment or condition label, interpreted: allogeneic hematopoietic cell transplantation with graft depleted of TCRalphabeta T cells and CD19 B cells. The children who served as transplant recipients had been given grafts of TCRalphabeta/CD19-depleted allogeneic hematopoietic cells. The sample in question was PBMCs, mostly from graft donor cells, obtained 180 days after TCRalphabeta/CD19-depleted stem cell transplant. The source of this sequence is a male patient aged 5 to 17 who had a stem cell transplant for acute lymphoblastic leukemia, so the T cells may come from the graft donor. The chain is made from TRBV11-3 and TRBJ2-1; 13 bases in between match TRBD2. The DNA reads TGTGCCAGCAGCCCGGGGACTAGCGGGAAGGATGAGCAGTTCTTC. The translation is CASSPGTSGKDEQFF.